This TCR beta chain was sequenced during a study of T-cell reconstitution after alpha-beta-depleted transplantation in children. Unique molecular identifiers were built into the TCRbeta library. MiXCR, run by TCRdb on the PCR reads, gives a single entry per CDR3 protein. The repertoire has 250,000 to 350,000 distinct CDR3 sequences, about a tenth of them found once; the top ten carry over 9%. This CDR3 is built from 15 residues. Germline V CDR1 and CDR2: MNHEY, SVGEGT. The ends were cut back, 8 bases at V and 3 bases at J, with 20 bases in the middle. Source: PBMCs from the stem cell graft donor, taken from the stem cell graft. The chain links TRBV6-2 or TRBV6-3 to TRBJ2-7, with D perhaps given as TRBD1 or TRBD2 (5 bases each). This clonotype was sampled from a human donor who donated a stem cell graft to a child with SCID. The CDR3 DNA is TGTGCCAGCGGCGACTATGGGGGACCGGACTACGAGCAGTACTTC. It yields the protein CASGDYGGPDYEQYF.